Listed below are T cell receptor beta chains from one sample, sequenced in a study of shared clonotypes between healthy human individuals. The table came from immunoSEQ multiplex PCR; TCRdb's copy has only in-frame clones and leaves some out. Of more than 2 million clones listed, under 97% are singletons. The sample consisted of naive CD4+ T cells sorted from blood. Source of these receptors: a young man in good health. The CDR3 runs from the conserved cysteine through the conserved F or W. D genes are given only for firm matches. Clone size appears in some rows only: once, few, many, or a class for an expanded clone.

. TRBJ2-7 . TRBV9 TGTGCCAGCAGCGTGGACCTCGGGGCGGCCTACGAGCAGTACTTC CASSVDLGAAYEQYF
. TRBJ2-1 TRBD2 TRBV5-1 TGCGCCAGCAGCTTGGCTTCTAGCGGGAGTTACAATGAGCAGTTCTTC CASSLASSGSYNEQFF
. TRBJ1-1 . TRBV15 TGTGCCACCAGCAGAGGGGAGGGAGTACCTGAAGCTTTCTTT CATSRGEGVPEAFF
. TRBJ1-6 . TRBV2 TGTGCCAGCAGTGGGGAGGCACTAAATTCACCCCTCCACTTT CASSGEALNSPLHF
. TRBJ1-1 TRBD1 TRBV18 TGTGCCAGCTCGACCGGGACAGGGGGAGTCACTGAAGCTTTCTTT CASSTGTGGVTEAFF
. TRBJ1-6 TRBD1 TRBV7-2 TGTGCCAGCAGCTTATCAGGGGGCGGGTATTCACCCCTCCACTTT CASSLSGGGYSPLHF
. TRBJ2-7 . TRBV7-9 TGTGCCAGCAGTTCGATGCCAGGGGGGACCTCCTACGAGCAGTACTTC CASSSMPGGTSYEQYF
. TRBJ2-7 . TRBV2 TGTGCCAGCAGTGATCTGCAGGGACCGGGCGAGCAGTACTTC CASSDLQGPGEQYF
. TRBJ1-6 . TRBV7-9 TGTGCCAGCAGCCCGGACGGTGGGAGCTCCTATAATTCACCCCTCCACTTT CASSPDGGSSYNSPLHF
. TRBJ2-5 . TRBV7-8 TGTGCCAGCAGTTTTATAGGATCGCAGGAGACCCAGTACTTC CASSFIGSQETQYF
. TRBJ2-7 TRBD1 TRBV10-3 TGTGCCATTTTACCGGACAGGTCCTACGAGCAGTACTTC CAILPDRSYEQYF
. TRBJ1-5 . TRBV6-1 TGTGCCAGCAGTGAAGATCGGGTTCAGCCCCAGCATTTT CASSEDRVQPQHF
once TRBJ2-5 TRBD2 TRBV27 TGTGCCAGCAGTTTATCTGGCGGGAGGGCCTATGGAGAGACCCAGTACTTC CASSLSGGRAYGETQYF
. TRBJ2-2 . TRBV19 TGTGCCAGTAGTATAGTGGCAGGGGTTTTCACCGGGGAGCTGTTTTTT CASSIVAGVFTGELFF
. TRBJ2-2 . TRBV7-2 TGTGCCAGCAGCTTAGTTCGGCCGGACACCGGGGAGCTGTTTTTT CASSLVRPDTGELFF
few TRBJ1-6 TRBD1 TRBV7-9 TGTGCCAGCAGCACGGGACAGTTTAATTCACCCCTCCACTTT CASSTGQFNSPLHF
. TRBJ2-3 . TRBV7-2 TGTGCCAGCAGCTTCAAAGATACGCAGTATTTT CASSFKDTQYF
. TRBJ1-1 . TRBV9 TGTGCCAGCAGCACCCAAGGGGGACTGAACACTGAAGCTTTCTTT CASSTQGGLNTEAFF